Listed here are 25 T cell receptor beta chains from one sample, sequenced in a study of response to subunit inactivated influenza vaccine. TCRdb ran MiXCR on the RT-PCR reads and lists one entry per CDR3 protein. The data show 750,000 to 850,000 distinct CDR3 sequences, roughly 20% seen once. This specimen was PBMCs from blood, taken more than 4 days after vaccination. The source of these receptors is a man aged 45-65 years who received an inactivated influenza vaccine.

This clonotype was detected only a few times. The CDR3 bases are TGCAGCGGGCGGACAGGGGACTACGAGCAGTACTTC. Its translation: CSGRTGDYEQYF. V usage is TRBV29-1 and J usage is TRBJ2-7; 9 positions match TRBD1. Trimming removed 7 bases from V and 3 bases from J; junction bases left unmatched: 4. The CDR3 is 12 residues long. Germline CDR1 is SQVTM and CDR2 is ANQGSEA.

In this sample, this clonotype turned up a few times. The V call is TRBV20-1, the J call TRBJ2-3, with D possibly being TRBD1 or TRBD2 (5 bases each). This CDR3 comprises 15 residues. Germline CDR1 reads DFQATT; CDR2 reads SNEGSKA (reference sequence). V was shortened by 0 bases and J by 4 bases, with 14 bases between the two germline ends. In DNA, the CDR3 is TGCAGTGCTAGAGATGGGGACCTGGGGGCAGATACGCAGTATTTT. This translates into CSARDGDLGADTQYF.

A few counts support this clonotype. The chain recombines TRBV4-3 with TRBJ1-2; 10 bases map to TRBD1. The V gene end was trimmed by 0 bases and the J gene end by 4 bases; junction bases not matched to a gene: 2. The CDR3 has 15 amino acids. Germline-derived CDR1 and CDR2 are LGHNA and YSLEER. CDR3 protein: CASSQDWTGGYGYTF. The CDR3 DNA follows: TGCGCCAGCAGCCAAGATTGGACAGGGGGCTATGGCTACACCTTC.

The CDR3 region is CASSLDTGTANFQESTQYF. CDR3 nucleotide sequence: TGTGCCAGCAGCCTCGATACCGGGACAGCAAATTTTCAAGAGAGTACCCAGTACTTC. The chain is built from TRBV7-8 and TRBJ2-5, with 7 bases matching TRBD1. V lost 5 bases to trimming and J lost 8 bases; unmatched junction nucleotides: 26. This CDR3 has 19 residues. Germline-derived CDR1 and CDR2 are SGHVS and FQNEAQ.

V and J are TRBV30 and TRBJ1-5; TRBD1 might be the D (6 bases). Between the trimmed V and J ends, which lost 6 bases and 3 bases, there was a span of 12 bases. The CDR3 runs 13 residues. CDR1 is GTSNPN and CDR2 is SVGIG in the germline V gene (reference sequence). CDR3 loop: CACAGGDNQPQHF. In DNA, the CDR3 is TGTGCCTGCGCCGGGGGCGACAATCAGCCCCAGCATTTT.

The CDR3 reads CSASMGQANTEAFF. DNA for the CDR3: TGCAGTGCCAGTATGGGACAGGCGAACACTGAAGCTTTCTTT. The V and J genes are TRBV20-1 and TRBJ1-1; 8 positions agree with TRBD1. Germline-derived CDR1 and CDR2 are DFQATT and SNEGSKA (reference sequence). The CDR3 sequence is 14 residues long. V was pared by 6 bases and J by 1 base, with 7 bases of the junction left unmatched.

This clonotype was seen a handful of times. The chain has TRBV7-8 and TRBJ2-3; TRBD1 matches 7 bases. The CDR3 totals 15 residues. Germline V gene sequence: CDR1 SGHVS, CDR2 FQNEAQ. With 0 bases clipped from V and 4 bases from J, the junction kept 4 bases outside the gene matches. The CDR3: CASSLAFQGADTQYF. The CDR3 nucleotides read TGTGCCAGCAGCTTAGCGTTCCAGGGGGCAGATACGCAGTATTTT.

This clonotype was seen many times. The gene calls are TRBV10-3 and TRBJ1-2; tentative D call: TRBD1 (6 bases). Trimming took off 3 bases at V and 7 bases at J, with 15 bases between the two ends. Germline lookup yields CDR1 ENHRY and CDR2 SYGVKD. The CDR3 extends over 14 amino acids. Here the CDR3 reads CAISDYTGLIGYTF. CDR3 bases: TGTGCCATCAGTGATTACACAGGGCTTATTGGCTACACCTTC.

This clonotype was observed at least ten times. The chain carries TRBV4-1 and TRBJ2-6; D is ambiguous. V lost 4 bases to trimming and J lost 1 base, with 8 bases between them. CDR1 and CDR2 from the germline V gene are MGHRA and YSYEKL. CDR3 length: 15 amino acids. CDR3 nucleotide sequence: TGCGCCAGCAGCCCTACAGCGTCTGGGGCCAACGTCCTGACTTTC. Residues: CASSPTASGANVLTF.

V usage is TRBV7-2 and J usage is TRBJ1-5; D is unresolved. This CDR3 has 16 amino acids. V was cut by 1 base and J by 2 bases, with 12 bases left in between. Germline V gene sequence: CDR1 SGHTA, CDR2 FQGNSA. The CDR3 bases are TGTGCCAGCAGCTTAGTACGGGGAACGGGCAATCAGCCCCAGCATTTT. Translating it yields CASSLVRGTGNQPQHF.

CDR3 coding DNA: TGTGCCAGCAGTATCCGTAGTAAAGATACGCAGTATTTT. Translating gives CASSIRSKDTQYF. V and J are TRBV12-3 or TRBV12-4 and TRBJ2-3; D not resolved. The CDR3 extends over 13 amino acids. The V end was cut by 5 bases, the J end by 5 bases, with 11 bases between.

This clonotype was seen a handful of times. One end of the junction does not line up with germline, which may come from a read error. The gene calls are TRBV18 and TRBJ2-3; 10 positions agree with TRBD2. Germline V gene sequence: CDR1 KGHSH, CDR2 LQKENI. The CDR3 totals 18 residues. CDR3 DNA: TGTACCAGCTCCCAAAAGGGGGCTAGCGGGGGAATCACAGATACGCAGTATTTT. Translating it yields CTSSQKGASGGITDTQYF.

This chain uses TRBV12-3 or TRBV12-4 with TRBJ2-7; 11 bases match TRBD2. Trimming removed 6 bases from V and 5 bases from J; junction bases left unmatched: 9. The CDR3 totals 15 residues. The CDR3 here is CASSPTSGSWDEQYF. CDR3 DNA: TGTGCCAGCAGCCCTACTAGCGGGAGTTGGGACGAGCAGTACTTC.

This clonotype was seen more than once but under ten times. The genes are TRBV6-1 and TRBJ2-5; TRBD2 might be the D (7 bases). The CDR3 loop spans 15 amino acids. V dropped 5 bases and J dropped 8 bases, with 21 bases sitting between them. The V gene's germline CDR1 is MNHNS and CDR2 SASEGT. The CDR3 DNA reads as TGTGCCAGCAGTCTTACGGGGGGCCCCCCAGGAACCCAGTACTTC. Translation gives CASSLTGGPPGTQYF.

The J gene is TRBJ2-7, the V gene TRBV30, with 10 bases aligning to TRBD1. V dropped 0 bases and J dropped 5; count of bases not matched to a gene: 4. CDR1 and CDR2 from the germline V gene are GTSNPN and SVGIG (reference sequence). This CDR3 is 14 amino acids long. CDR3 sequence reads: CAWSVFGTGDEQYF. Here the CDR3 DNA reads TGTGCCTGGAGTGTTTTCGGGACAGGGGACGAGCAGTACTTC.

This clonotype was seen more than once but under ten times. V usage is TRBV20-1 and J usage is TRBJ2-3; 13 nucleotides match TRBD2. Unmatched junction bases numbered 5, after V lost 4 bases and J lost 4 bases. The CDR3 has 15 residues. CDR1 is DFQATT and CDR2 is SNEGSKA in the germline V gene (reference sequence). This CDR3 is CSATGTSGTADTQYF. The CDR3 DNA follows: TGCAGTGCTACCGGGACTAGCGGGACGGCAGATACGCAGTATTTT.

A few counts support this clonotype. This chain uses TRBV6-2 or TRBV6-3 with TRBJ1-5; D is unresolved. Germline V gene sequence: CDR1 MNHEY, CDR2 SVGEGT. The V gene lost 6 bases and the J gene lost 3 bases, with 12 bases spanning the gap. This CDR3 region has 14 residues. This chain's CDR3 is CASSASHYNQPQHF. The CDR3 DNA reads as TGTGCCAGCAGCGCCTCCCACTACAATCAGCCCCAGCATTTT.

In its sample, this clonotype was seen a few times. The rearrangement joins TRBV4-3 to TRBJ1-5; D uncertain. With 2 bases removed from V and 7 bases from J, the gap between germline ends came to 12 bases. The germline CDR1 and CDR2 sequences are LGHNA and YSLEER. The CDR3 runs 14 residues. CDR3 residues: CASSQSLLGQPQHF. CDR3 coding DNA: TGCGCCAGCAGCCAAAGTTTGTTGGGCCAGCCCCAGCATTTT.

The chain carries TRBV6-1 and TRBJ1-1, with unresolved D. The CDR3 is made up of 14 amino acids. The germline CDR1 and CDR2 sequences are MNHNS and SASEGT. V shed 3 bases and J shed 1 base, with 9 bases lying between them. In DNA form, the CDR3 reads TGTGCCAGCAGTGATGCAGTCAGGAACACTGAAGCTTTCTTT. Amino acids: CASSDAVRNTEAFF.

The genes are TRBV20-1 and TRBJ2-5; 11 nucleotides align to TRBD2. CDR1 DFQATT and CDR2 SNEGSKA come from the germline V gene (reference sequence). The V and J ends lost 3 bases and 5 bases, in that order; junction bases with no gene match: 14. The CDR3 spans 17 residues. The CDR3 nucleotides are TGCAGTGCTAGCGGCGGAGTAGCGGGGGGGCTTTTGGAGACCCAGTACTTC. This sequence encodes CSASGGVAGGLLETQYF.

There are many counts of this clonotype. At one boundary the junction diverges from the germline segment, which might be a read error. In DNA form, the CDR3 reads TGCGCCAGCAGCCCAAGTGGGGAGACCCAGTACTTC. Translation: CASSPSGETQYF. The genes are TRBV18 and TRBJ2-5; D uncertain. The germline V gene has CDR1 KGHSH and CDR2 LQKENI. This CDR3 has 12 amino acids.

The chain has TRBV7-2 and TRBJ2-7, with unresolved D. Trimming took 5 bases from V and 4 from J, leaving 15 bases between them. Per the germline V gene, CDR1 is SGHTA and CDR2 is FQGNSA. The CDR3 has 14 amino acids. The CDR3 DNA sequence: TGTGCCAGCAGCGCCGTCTCATCGTCATACGAGCAGTACTTC. This sequence encodes CASSAVSSSYEQYF.

J is TRBJ1-1 and V is TRBV28; 7 bases match TRBD1. Losses at the gene ends were 6 bases for V and 2 bases for J; bases not matched to a gene: 6. This CDR3 is 14 amino acids long. CDR1 and CDR2 from the germline V gene are MDHEN and SYDVKM. DNA of the CDR3: TGTGCCAGCAGCTCCTACAGGGGAAACACTGAAGCTTTCTTT. Protein: CASSSYRGNTEAFF.

The chain employs TRBV7-9 and TRBJ1-2; no reliable D call. With 1 base removed from V and 8 bases from J, the gap between germline ends came to 14 bases. CDR3 length: 14 residues. The germline V gene encodes CDR1 SEHNR and CDR2 FQNEAQ (reference sequence). Written as DNA, the CDR3 is TGTGCCAGCAGCTTAGTAAACCCACTTGGGGGCTACACCTTC. Translated, it gives CASSLVNPLGGYTF.

The rearrangement links TRBV10-3 to TRBJ2-7; D could derive from TRBD1 or TRBD2 (5 bases each). Trimming removed 10 bases from V and 3 bases from J, with 13 bases in between. The CDR3 has 12 residues. Germline CDR1 and CDR2: ENHRY and SYGVKD. The CDR3 is CASGRDGYEQYF. The CDR3 DNA is TGTGCCAGCGGCCGGGACGGCTACGAGCAGTACTTC.